The 20 T cell receptor beta chains given below trace back to one sample, sequenced in a study of T-cell memory formation after mild COVID-19. TCRdb fed the 5' RACE reads into MiXCR, producing one record per CDR3 protein. The sample holds tens of thousands of distinct CDR3 sequences, around a quarter seen once. The sequenced sample was PBMCs or a T cell subset sorted from them (not recorded which). These receptors originate from a man younger than 35 who had mild COVID-19 (a few samples of this study predate the infection). Cell type and time point are not known.

This clonotype was counted only a few times. The chain combines TRBV6-2 or TRBV6-3 with TRBJ2-2, with TRBD2 identical over 12 bases. Trimming removed 5 bases from V and 0 bases from J; junction bases left unmatched: 4. The CDR3 loop spans 17 amino acids. Germline V gives CDR1 MNHEY, CDR2 SVGEGT. The CDR3 sequence is CASSRLAGAPNTGELFF. CDR3 nucleotide sequence: TGTGCCAGCAGTAGACTAGCGGGGGCTCCGAACACCGGGGAGCTGTTTTTT.

This sequence joins TRBV11-2 and TRBJ2-2, with 8 bases lining up with TRBD2. The length of the CDR3 is 13 residues. The germline CDR1 and CDR2 sequences are SGHAT and FQNNGV. J lost 9 bases, V lost 5 bases, and 5 bases had no gene match. CDR3 amino acids: CASSPGGGRELFF. For the CDR3, the DNA is TGTGCCAGCAGCCCCGGCGGGGGGCGGGAGCTGTTTTTT.

CDR3 DNA sequence: TGTGCCAGCAGCGTCACCGGGACAGGGAGTGCCGAGCAGTACTTC. Protein product: CASSVTGTGSAEQYF. The chain has TRBV9 and TRBJ2-7; the match to TRBD1 covers 9 bases. J was trimmed by 6 bases and V by 2 bases; bases with no gene match: 9. From germline, CDR1 is SGDLS and CDR2 YYNGEE. CDR3 length equals 15 residues.

The chain has TRBV7-9 and TRBJ1-1; no clear D gene. This CDR3 has 16 residues. Trimming left V 5 bases short and J 1 base short, with 17 bases between. The germline CDR1 and CDR2 sequences are SEHNR and FQNEAQ (reference sequence). The chain's CDR3 is CASSLPGAPKNTEAFF. The CDR3 DNA reads TGTGCCAGCAGCCTCCCAGGAGCACCAAAGAACACTGAAGCTTTCTTT.

V is TRBV19 and J is TRBJ1-1; maybe TRBD1 (6 bases). Germline-derived CDR1 and CDR2 are LNHDA and SQIVND (reference sequence). V lost 5 bases to trimming and J lost 5 bases, with 18 bases between them. This CDR3 comprises 15 residues. The CDR3 here is CASSVSGTIKTEAFF. The CDR3 nucleotides read TGTGCCAGTAGTGTATCCGGGACAATAAAGACTGAAGCTTTCTTT.

This clonotype was seen at least ten times. The chain couples TRBV7-2 to TRBJ1-1, with a tentative D call TRBD1 (6 bases). Per germline, CDR1 SGHTA and CDR2 FQGNSA. V lost 5 bases and J 4 bases, leaving 17 bases between the germline ends. This CDR3 has 15 residues. The CDR3 is CASSLIGGPGTEAFF. The CDR3 coding sequence is TGTGCCAGCAGCCTGATTGGGGGCCCGGGCACTGAAGCTTTCTTT.

As for this clonotype: The junction and the germline gene differ at one end; a read error may be behind it. J is TRBJ2-5 and V is TRBV4-3; 9 bases match TRBD2. Germline-derived CDR1 and CDR2 are LGHNA and YSLEER. The CDR3 length is 16 residues. The CDR3: CASSQDGTSLQETQYF. The CDR3 DNA follows: TGCGCAAGCAGCCAAGATGGGACTAGCCTCCAAGAGACCCAGTACTTC.

In its sample, this clonotype was seen a few times. V gene TRBV13 combines with J gene TRBJ2-7; 9 bases are a match to TRBD1. The CDR3 covers 15 residues. V dropped 0 bases and J dropped 4; count of bases not matched to a gene: 4. The germline V gene has CDR1 PRHDT and CDR2 FYEKMQ (reference sequence). The CDR3 DNA reads TGTGCCAGCAGCTTAGGCGGGACAGGGACGTACGAGCAGTACGTC. Translation: CASSLGGTGTYEQYV.

The genes are TRBV25-1 and TRBJ2-7, with 7 bases matching TRBD1. The CDR3 is made up of 13 amino acids. In germline, CDR1 is MGHDK, CDR2 SYGVNS. Trimming took 6 bases from V and 6 from J; bases not matched to a gene: 8. The CDR3 nucleotides are TGTGCCAGCAGGAGCTCGACAGGGAGCGAGCAGTACTTC. It codes for CASRSSTGSEQYF.

This clonotype was seen more than once but under ten times. The V and J genes are TRBV5-1 and TRBJ1-1; D uncertain. Germline V CDR1 and CDR2: SGHRS, YFSETQ. The length of the CDR3 is 14 residues. The V gene lost 0 bases and the J gene lost 4 bases, with 10 bases spanning the gap. The CDR3 coding sequence is TGCGCCAGCAGCTTGGGGGGTATGAGCACTGAAGCTTTCTTT. It translates to CASSLGGMSTEAFF.

This clonotype was detected only a few times. V and J are TRBV20-1 and TRBJ2-3; D is ambiguous. The germline gives CDR1 DFQATT, CDR2 SNEGSKA (reference sequence). The CDR3 has 10 amino acids. Between the trimmed V and J ends, which lost 6 bases and 5 bases, there was a span of 6 bases. This chain's CDR3 is CSAEIDTQYF. CDR3 coding DNA: TGCAGTGCCGAGATAGATACGCAGTATTTT.

The chain is built from TRBV7-6 and TRBJ1-1, with no clear D. Germline loops: CDR1 SGHVS, CDR2 FNYEAQ. This CDR3 spans 14 amino acids. V was trimmed by 1 base and J by 0 bases, leaving 6 bases between them. Written as DNA, the CDR3 is TGTGCCAGCAGCTTAGGTCTCATGAACACTGAAGCTTTCTTT. Residues: CASSLGLMNTEAFF.

In the case of this clonotype: One junction end does not reproduce the germline sequence, and a read error may be involved. The chain carries TRBV12-3 or TRBV12-4 and TRBJ2-3; 8 nucleotides align to TRBD2. This CDR3 is 15 amino acids long. The CDR3: CASSFAGGLSDTKYF. The CDR3, as DNA: TGTGCCAGCAGTTTCGCGGGGGGCCTCTCAGATACGAAGTATTTT.

This clonotype came up a few times. The chain uses TRBV4-1 and TRBJ1-1; D is undetermined. CDR1 and CDR2 (germline): MGHRA, YSYEKL. The CDR3 is 14 amino acids. The V and J ends lost 4 bases and 11 bases respectively, with 20 bases between them. In DNA, the CDR3 is TGCGCCAGCAGCCCCGACCCTTCCGGACCTGTGGCTTTCTTT. This translates into CASSPDPSGPVAFF.

This clonotype was counted between two and nine times. The chain combines TRBV7-9 with TRBJ1-5; D is unclear. From germline, CDR1 is SEHNR and CDR2 FQNEAQ (reference sequence). The V gene lost 5 bases and the J gene lost 3 bases, with 11 bases spanning the gap. CDR3 length: 14 residues. The CDR3 is CASSLDGFNQPQHF. The CDR3 bases are TGTGCCAGCAGCCTCGACGGATTCAATCAGCCCCAGCATTTT. Variable domain in full (rest from reference TRBV7-9 and TRBJ1-5): DTGVSQNPRHKITKRGQNVTFRCDPISEHNRLYWYRQTLGQGPEFLTYFQNEAQLEKSRLLSDRFSAERPKGSFSTLEIQRTEQGDSAMYLCASSLDGFNQPQHFGDGTRLSIL.

The chain has TRBV20-1 and TRBJ2-7, with unresolved D. Trimming cost V 3 bases and J 4 bases, with 16 bases left between them. The CDR3 has 14 amino acids. Germline assignment: CDR1 DFQATT and CDR2 SNEGSKA (reference sequence). The CDR3 DNA is TGCAGTGCTAGGGGCCCGCAGGAGAAATACGAGCAGTACGTC. It is translated as CSARGPQEKYEQYV.

The CDR3 bases are TGTGCCAGCAGCGAATTCGGGCAGGGCGGTAACACCGGGGAGCTGTTTTTT. Protein product: CASSEFGQGGNTGELFF. The rearrangement joins TRBV11-3 to TRBJ2-2; TRBD1 might be the D (5 bases). The CDR3 length is 17 residues. Germline V gene lookup returns CDR1 SGHNT and CDR2 YENEEA. V was shortened by 5 bases and J by 2 bases, with 18 bases between the two germline ends. The full variable domain, with the rest looked up from reference TRBV11-3 and TRBJ2-2, is EAGVVQSPRYKIIEKKQPVAFWCNPISGHNTLYWYLQNLGQGPELLIRYENEEAVDDSQLPKDRFSAERLKGVDSTLKIQPAELGDSAVYLCASSEFGQGGNTGELFFGEGSRLTVL.

V is TRBV7-9 and J is TRBJ2-7, with D perhaps matching TRBD1 (6 bases). Per germline, CDR1 SEHNR and CDR2 FQNEAQ (reference sequence). The V end lost 5 bases, the J end lost 1 base, and 9 bases lay between the germline ends. There are 13 residues in the CDR3. The CDR3 DNA reads as TGTGCCAGCAGCCGAGGGGGATCCTACGAGCAGTACTTC. The encoded protein is CASSRGGSYEQYF.

This clonotype was seen many times. The DNA for the CDR3 is TGCAGCGTTGAAGTCTCTAGCGGGGGTATCGGGGATACGCAGTATTTT. The encoded protein is CSVEVSSGGIGDTQYF. This chain joins TRBV29-1 and TRBJ2-3; 10 bases agree with TRBD2. With V trimmed by 1 base and J by 6 bases, 10 bases remained unmatched. The CDR3 is 16 residues long. Looked up from germline, CDR1 is SQVTM and CDR2 is ANQGSEA.

This clonotype has only a few counts. The chain combines TRBV20-1 with TRBJ1-4, with TRBD1 identical over 7 bases. This CDR3 has 15 residues. Germline CDR1 reads DFQATT; CDR2 reads SNEGSKA (reference sequence). Trimming took 1 base from V and 13 from J; bases not matched to a gene: 15. As DNA, the CDR3 is TGCAGTGCTAGAGGACAGGGATGGGGGCATGGGAGACTGTTTTTT. Translating it yields CSARGQGWGHGRLFF.